This T cell receptor (beta chain) came from a study of chemoradiotherapy in HPV16-positive cancers. As for the study in general: Candidate HPV-specific T-cell clones and common TCR motifs came from functional assays in a couple of HPV16-positive patients. Study-wide results and limits: The functional HPV-specific definition rests on just a couple of HPV16-positive patients. HPV-responsive T-cell expansion during chemoradiotherapy was linked to improved recurrence-free survival in HPV16-positive patients.

Note on this clone: Its cognate antigen is unknown.

CDR1 is WSHSY, CDR2 SAAADI, per germline. Trimming shortened V by 0 bases and J by 3 bases, and 18 bases separated the two germline ends. The CDR3 is 18 amino acids. Sequencing used immunoSEQ multiplex PCR; TCRdb keeps in-frame clones, though not all of them. The sample lists fewer than 6,000 clones; around 80% were seen once. The sample here was tumor tissue, taken from a patient who underwent chemoradiotherapy. This clonotype was sampled from a human donor with HPV-associated anogenital cancer. This chain joins TRBV10-2 and TRBJ2-1, with D perhaps TRBD2 (7 bases). CDR3 loop: CASSESTRGGGNYNEQFF. CDR3 coding DNA: TGCGCCAGCAGTGAGTCGACTCGAGGGGGGGGGAACTACAATGAGCAGTTCTTC.